The 24 T cell receptor beta chains given below trace back to one sample, sequenced in a study of T cell responses to AZD1222 COVID-19 vaccine. TCRdb's table, derived via immunoSEQ multiplex PCR, lists solely in-frame clones and lacks some. The table records over 150,000 clones, about 86% of them present only once. The sequenced sample was peripheral blood, obtained on day 0 of AZD1222 vaccination. These receptors all stem from an adult in good health.

The chain has TRBV6-5 and TRBJ2-3; TRBD2 matches at 9 bases. This CDR3 has 16 amino acids. V gave up 4 bases and J gave up 2 bases; unmatched junction bases: 7. Per the germline V gene, CDR1 is MNHEY and CDR2 is SVGAGI. The CDR3 DNA reads TGTGCCAGCAGTTCCCTAGCGGGATGGGACACAGATACGCAGTATTTT. Its translation is CASSSLAGWDTDTQYF.

This rearrangement joins TRBV7-9 to TRBJ2-3; TRBD1 might be the D (6 bases). The germline V and J ends were trimmed by 6 bases and 2 bases, with 15 bases remaining between them. The CDR3 sequence is 15 residues long. From germline, CDR1 is SEHNR and CDR2 FQNEAQ (reference sequence). This CDR3 reads CASRIAYRDTDTQYF. CDR3 coding DNA: TGTGCCAGCAGGATAGCGTACAGGGACACAGATACGCAGTATTTT.

The chain carries TRBV30 and TRBJ2-1, with D tentatively TRBD1 or TRBD2 (5 bases each). The germline V and J ends were trimmed by 5 bases and 9 bases, with 11 bases remaining between them. This CDR3 is built from 11 residues. Germline-derived CDR1 and CDR2 are GTSNPN and SVGIG (reference sequence). The CDR3 sequence: CAWGGSGEQFF. The CDR3 region has the DNA TGTGCCTGGGGGGGATCTGGTGAGCAGTTCTTC.

The V call is TRBV5-1, the J call TRBJ1-1; D is ambiguous. The germline gives CDR1 SGHRS, CDR2 YFSETQ. This CDR3 has 15 amino acids. V was trimmed by 0 bases and J by 4 bases, leaving 13 bases between them. The CDR3 loop is CASSLAGQEGTEAFF. CDR3 bases: TGCGCCAGCAGCTTGGCCGGCCAGGAGGGCACTGAAGCTTTCTTT.

CDR3 DNA: TGCGTTTTGGGACAGGCCCCCTACGAGCAGTACTTC. Amino acid sequence: CVLGQAPYEQYF. The chain combines TRBV29-1 with TRBJ2-7; 8 nucleotides agree with TRBD1. Germline CDR1 reads SQVTM; CDR2 reads ANQGSEA. The length of the CDR3 is 12 residues.

V gene TRBV5-6 combines with J gene TRBJ2-7; TRBD2 matches at 14 bases. Germline loops: CDR1 SGHDT, CDR2 YYEEEE. Losses at the gene ends were 6 bases for V and 8 bases for J; bases not matched to a gene: 10. This CDR3 region has 15 residues. The CDR3 protein is CASNQGTSGGTKQYF. Written as DNA, the CDR3 is TGTGCCAGCAATCAGGGGACTAGCGGGGGTACCAAGCAGTACTTC.

The chain carries TRBV3-1 (or the pseudogene TRBV3-2) and TRBJ1-2; D is unclear. Germline CDR1 and CDR2: LGHDT and YNNKEL (reference sequence). This CDR3 region has 11 residues. V lost 1 base and J 6 bases, leaving 3 bases between the germline ends. In nucleotides, the CDR3 is TGTGCCAGCAGCCAAGCCGATGGCTACACCTTC. This sequence encodes CASSQADGYTF.

The V gene is TRBV19, the J gene TRBJ2-1, with D possibly matching TRBD2 (5 bases). This CDR3 spans 15 amino acids. Trimming stripped 3 bases from V and 6 bases from J, with 15 bases between. The germline gives CDR1 LNHDA, CDR2 SQIVND (reference sequence). The DNA of the CDR3 is TGTGCCAGTAGTATTTCGCGGGTCAGACCCAATGAGCAGTTCTTC. Translating it yields CASSISRVRPNEQFF.

The chain combines TRBV18 with TRBJ1-6; 7 positions agree with TRBD1. J lost 7 bases, V lost 5 bases, and 8 bases had no gene match. The CDR3 extends over 15 amino acids. In germline, CDR1 is KGHSH, CDR2 LQKENI. The CDR3 nucleotides read TGTGCCAGCTCAGAGGACAGGTTGGGGAATTCACCCCTCCACTTT. Translated: CASSEDRLGNSPLHF.

This clone was seen a handful of times. The V call is TRBV6-5, the J call TRBJ1-6; TRBD1 agrees at 9 bases. The CDR3 spans 15 residues. V shed 6 bases and J 8 bases; nucleotides not matched to a gene: 8. Germline CDR1 reads MNHEY; CDR2 reads SVGAGI. CDR3 region: CASSPWDREDSPLHF. The CDR3 DNA sequence: TGTGCCAGCAGCCCCTGGGACAGGGAGGATTCACCCCTCCACTTT.

The rearrangement joins TRBV2 to TRBJ2-7, with TRBD1 matching 11 bases. The V segment lost 0 bases and the J segment 2 bases; nucleotides outside the gene matches: 3. From germline, CDR1 is SNHLY and CDR2 FYNNEI. The CDR3 is made up of 16 amino acids. The CDR3 is CASSEATGQGAYEQYF. CDR3 nucleotides: TGTGCCAGCAGTGAAGCGACGGGACAGGGGGCCTACGAGCAGTACTTC.

This clone occurred once. The rearrangement uses TRBV24-1 and TRBJ1-5, with TRBD1 as a possible D gene (6 bases). V lost 2 bases to trimming and J lost 7 bases, with 11 bases between them. CDR3 length equals 14 residues. Germline V gene data show CDR1 as KGHDR and CDR2 as SFDVKD. The CDR3: CATSDSGGGQPQHF. Written as DNA, the CDR3 is TGTGCCACCAGTGATTCTGGAGGGGGGCAGCCCCAGCATTTT.

The V and J genes are TRBV10-2 and TRBJ2-2, with 10 bases matching TRBD1. Germline V lookup: CDR1 WSHSY, CDR2 SAAADI. The CDR3 is 15 residues long. The junction had 6 bases not matched to a gene; V was cut back by 4 bases and J by 7 bases. Written as DNA, the CDR3 is TGCGCCAGCAGTGGCTGGACAGGGGGGGGCGGGGAGCTGTTTTTT. Amino acids: CASSGWTGGGGELFF.

The chain uses TRBV29-1 and TRBJ2-1; 9 nucleotides line up with TRBD1. The CDR3 has 15 residues. V trimming: 7 bases; J trimming: 0 bases; junction bases outside the gene matches: 7. Germline V gene lookup returns CDR1 SQVTM and CDR2 ANQGSEA. The CDR3 coding sequence is TGCAGCGGGACAGGGGACCCGAGCTCCTACAATGAGCAGTTCTTC. It translates to CSGTGDPSSYNEQFF.

This clone was observed a few times. The genes are TRBV11-1 and TRBJ1-2; tentatively, D is TRBD1 (5 bases). V shed 2 bases and J shed 1 base, with 11 bases lying between them. Germline V gene data show CDR1 as SGHAT and CDR2 as FQDESV (reference sequence). The CDR3 runs 15 residues. As DNA, the CDR3 is TGTGCCAGCAGCTTACGGGGCGGATTTAACTATGGCTACACCTTC. It codes for CASSLRGGFNYGYTF.

This clone was seen just once. The CDR3 DNA follows: TGTGCCAGCAGCTCACAGGGAGGGTCGTTCCAGAGCTATGGCTACACCTTC. Its translation: CASSSQGGSFQSYGYTF. This chain connects TRBV13 to TRBJ1-2, with D perhaps TRBD1 (6 bases). V lost 4 bases and J 4 bases, leaving 22 bases between the germline ends. The germline gives CDR1 PRHDT, CDR2 FYEKMQ (reference sequence). The CDR3 totals 17 residues. The full variable domain, its missing parts supplied by reference TRBV13 and TRBJ1-2, is AAGVIQSPRHLIKEKRETATLKCYPIPRHDTVYWYQQGPGQDPQFLISFYEKMQSDKGSIPDRFSAQQFSDYHSELNMSSLELGDSALYFCASSSQGGSFQSYGYTFGSGTRLTVV.

The genes are TRBV28 and TRBJ1-5, with no clear D. The length of the CDR3 is 15 residues. V lost 2 bases and J lost 0, with 8 bases in between. Germline-derived CDR1 and CDR2 are MDHEN and SYDVKM. CDR3 bases: TGTGCCAGCAGTTTAGGGCAGGTTAGCAATCAGCCCCAGCATTTT. Protein: CASSLGQVSNQPQHF.

The chain carries TRBV6-5 and TRBJ1-2; D remains unclear. Germline CDR1 MNHEY, CDR2 SVGAGI. This CDR3 is built from 12 residues. The ends were cut back, 6 bases at V and 6 bases at J, with 11 bases in the middle. In nucleotides, the CDR3 is TGTGCCAGCAGGGACGTTGGCCATGGCTACACCTTC. Translation gives CASRDVGHGYTF.

In its sample, this clone was seen a few times. This chain uses TRBV3-1 (or the pseudogene TRBV3-2) with TRBJ2-2; possible D gene TRBD1, 6 bases. There are 17 residues in the CDR3. CDR1 LGHDT and CDR2 YNNKEL come from the germline V gene (reference sequence). Trimming took 6 bases from V and 0 from J, leaving 17 bases between them. CDR3 in amino acids: CASSSFYGTTNTGELFF. The CDR3 DNA is TGTGCCAGCAGTTCTTTTTACGGGACAACGAACACCGGGGAGCTGTTTTTT.

This clone appeared a single time. J is TRBJ2-1 and V is TRBV6-1, with 7 positions matching TRBD2. This CDR3 has 16 amino acids. Germline assignment: CDR1 MNHNS and CDR2 SASEGT. V dropped 1 base and J dropped 7; count of bases not matched to a gene: 10. The CDR3 protein is CASSEVSGWGGNEQFF. The CDR3 DNA is TGTGCCAGCAGTGAAGTGTCGGGTTGGGGAGGGAATGAGCAGTTCTTC.

This chain links TRBV6-5 with TRBJ2-5, with no clear D. The germline CDR1 and CDR2 sequences are MNHEY and SVGAGI. There are 15 residues in the CDR3. V was cut by 0 bases and J by 2 bases, with 10 bases left in between. The CDR3, as DNA: TGTGCCAGCAGTTACTCGAACGCAGTACAAGAGACCCAGTACTTC. This translates into CASSYSNAVQETQYF.

This clone was detected only a few times. The chain is built from TRBV7-2 and TRBJ2-2, with 7 bases aligning to TRBD1. The CDR3 runs to 16 residues. V shed 2 bases and J 1 base; nucleotides not matched to a gene: 4. From germline, CDR1 is SGHTA and CDR2 FQGNSA. The CDR3 nucleotides are TGTGCCAGCAGCTTACAGGGGGTGAAGAACACCGGGGAGCTGTTTTTT. Amino acids: CASSLQGVKNTGELFF.

This chain connects TRBV27 to TRBJ2-1, with D perhaps matching TRBD2 (6 bases). Germline V gene data show CDR1 as MNHEY and CDR2 as SMNVEV (reference sequence). This CDR3 has 18 residues. V shed 6 bases and J shed 5 bases, with 26 bases lying between them. The CDR3 nucleotides read TGTGCCAGCAGGGACCCGCGGGGACGGAAGACTCTGAACAATGAGCAGTTCTTC. Its translation is CASRDPRGRKTLNNEQFF.

The chain joins TRBV7-9 to TRBJ1-6; TRBD1 matches 8 bases. Germline V gene lookup returns CDR1 SEHNR and CDR2 FQNEAQ (reference sequence). The J segment lost 6 bases and the V segment lost 5 bases, leaving 6 bases of the junction unmatched. There are 15 residues in the CDR3. This CDR3 reads CASSPGQGPNSPLHF. CDR3 nucleotide sequence: TGTGCCAGCAGCCCCGGACAGGGCCCTAATTCACCCCTCCACTTT.